These T cell receptor beta chains were read from a single sample in a study of T cell repertoires in cytomegalovirus infection. Each CDR3 protein is one row after TCRdb ran MiXCR on the reads. The sample yields 480,000 or so distinct CDR3 sequences, approximately 10% seen once. Sequencing used PBMCs. Receptors were obtained from a human donor in good health (CMV status not recorded). Some clones in this sample may be carry-over from other donors' samples. CDR3s leave out the opening cysteine and the closing phenylalanine or tryptophan.

v_call cdr3_aa
TRBV2 ASIMRMGTEAF
TRBV29-1 SVMGQENSGANVLT
TRBV29-1 SAHDRGRGTEAF
TRBV5-5 ASSFSGTGGLEAF
TRBV28 ASSLVTPGAMNTEAF
TRBV4-2 ASSQSGTALNEQF
TRBV2 ASLGGVAKNIQY
TRBV5-1 ASSLEPASSTDTQY
TRBV20-1 SARDWRNYNEQF
TRBV18 ASSLLAVGTDTQY
TRBV12-5 ASGSGDPSTDTQY
TRBV28 ASSVTGTSGNTIY
TRBV4-2 ASSQAIGRNAGELF
TRBV3-1 ASTLQMNTEAF
TRBV2 ASSVLAGGGEQF
TRBV11-2 ASSWTSGPYEQY
TRBV12-3/TRBV12-4 ASSHGDLRAYEQY
TRBV20-1 SAPSGLAGRGYEQY
TRBV12-5 ASGLVRQGRAF
TRBV4-2 ASSQEGQGNEKLF
TRBV12-3/TRBV12-4 ASSKAPVDTEAF
TRBV19 ASSTPVVAVSYNEQF
TRBV10-3 AISLTSGQDTQY
TRBV12-3/TRBV12-4 ASSLGGTGFNEQF
TRBV28 ASSLWASGTNTGELF
TRBV3-1 ASTAAGTGGQF
TRBV7-9 ASSLSDRNYGYT
TRBV12-3/TRBV12-4 ASSYSDPGTGNEQY
TRBV9 ASSVQAGGPSYEQY
TRBV7-9 ASSFGQGDSTEAF
TRBV12-5 ASGLPTVGELF
TRBV7-9 ASPPATWRKAAGGALDYNEQF
TRBV20-1 SARDSQGKVLNQPQH
TRBV15 ATSTWTGSGNTIY
TRBV7-8 ASSSKTGAYETQY
TRBV5-4 ASSLAGQGGAEQY
TRBV6-1 ATDSSSYNEQF
TRBV20-1 SAADWGSISEQF
TRBV6-6 ASSYDQPQH
TRBV19 ASRRQTGSNEKLF
TRBV9 ASSVDKDGAGENTEAF
TRBV20-1 SARDSRGGEKLF
TRBV28 ANSLSLVGAVGEQY
TRBV3-1 ASSQDGLGTSSGELF
TRBV18 ASSPMATGGQPQH
TRBV27 ASSPGTGGRQPQH
TRBV12-3/TRBV12-4 ASSFSSGTGELF
TRBV5-4 ASSRQQGAGTGELF
TRBV20-1 SALTSRSYNEQF
TRBV29-1 SIWGGFGEKLF
TRBV19 ASSYTPGREQF
TRBV28 ASSLGLAGVEQF
TRBV18 ASSPIGGAEQY